This is a list of T cell receptor beta chains from one sample in a study of shared clonotypes between healthy human individuals. Clones were read by immunoSEQ multiplex PCR, and TCRdb kept only the in-frame ones, dropping some. The table shows 2 million to 2.5 million clones, with 85% to 95% occurring only once. Sequenced input: naive CD4+ T cells sorted from blood. These receptors came from a man aged 18 to 30 in good health. Both conserved end residues are part of each CDR3. The D gene is left open where the match is weak. Rows give clone size only sometimes, using once, few, many, or a class for an expanded clone.

.	TRBD1	TRBV10-3	TRBJ2-2	CAISEGQGRELFF	TGTGCCATCAGTGAGGGACAGGGCAGGGAGCTGTTTTTT
.	.	TRBV6-5	TRBJ2-7	CASSNIRRGTYEQYF	TGTGCCAGCAGTAATATTCGCAGGGGTACCTACGAGCAGTACTTC
.	.	TRBV29-1	TRBJ2-7	CSVVEGGRKSYEQYF	TGCAGCGTAGTAGAAGGTGGACGAAAGTCCTACGAGCAGTACTTC
.	TRBD2	TRBV6-6	TRBJ2-7	CASSGTSGDYEQYF	TGTGCCAGCAGCGGGACTAGCGGCGACTACGAGCAGTACTTC
.	.	TRBV4-1	TRBJ1-4	CASSHGGFGEKLFF	TGCGCCAGCAGCCATGGAGGGTTCGGTGAAAAACTGTTTTTT
.	.	TRBV14	TRBJ1-6	CASSLAAEASPLHF	TGTGCCAGCAGCCTTGCGGCAGAAGCCTCACCCCTCCACTTT
.	TRBD2	TRBV5-1	TRBJ2-4	CASSLVGLAGVAKNIQYF	TGCGCCAGCAGCTTGGTGGGACTAGCGGGTGTAGCCAAAAACATTCAGTACTTC
.	.	TRBV7-9	TRBJ2-3	CASSSNTDTQYF	TGTGCCAGCAGCTCGAATACAGATACGCAGTATTTT
.	.	TRBV16	TRBJ1-6	CASSQSSQGTSPLHF	TGTGCCAGCAGCCAATCGTCACAGGGTACTTCACCCCTCCACTTT
.	TRBD1	TRBV9	TRBJ1-5	CASSSQGANNQPQHF	TGTGCCAGCAGCTCACAGGGGGCGAACAATCAGCCCCAGCATTTT
.	TRBD1	TRBV2	TRBJ1-6	CASNPDRGVYSPLHF	TGTGCCAGCAACCCGGACAGGGGAGTTTATTCACCCCTCCACTTT
.	.	TRBV10-3	TRBJ2-5	CAISRQVQETQYF	TGTGCCATCAGTCGACAGGTCCAAGAGACCCAGTACTTC
.	TRBD2	TRBV13	TRBJ2-5	CASSTGLAGGYAALETQYF	TGTGCCAGCAGCACCGGACTAGCGGGAGGATATGCTGCGTTAGAGACCCAGTACTTC
.	TRBD1	TRBV6-6	TRBJ2-2	CASSRRTGGITGELFF	TGTGCCAGCAGCCGCCGGACAGGGGGTATCACCGGGGAGCTGTTTTTT
.	.	TRBV12-5	TRBJ2-1	CASGLVGGSYNEQFF	TGTGCTAGTGGTTTGGTTGGGGGTTCCTACAATGAGCAGTTCTTC
.	.	TRBV18	TRBJ2-7	CASSQRDGSNYEQYF	TGTGCCAGCTCCCAAAGGGACGGATCCAACTACGAGCAGTACTTC
.	TRBD1	TRBV6-5	TRBJ1-2	CASSLPGQGYTF	TGTGCCAGCAGTTTACCGGGACAGGGCTACACCTTC
.	TRBD2	TRBV6-1	TRBJ2-3	CASSEGEAGEDSTDTQYF	TGTGCCAGCAGTGAAGGAGAAGCGGGGGAAGATAGCACAGATACGCAGTATTTT
.	.	TRBV5-6	TRBJ2-5	CASSGQETQYF	TGTGCCAGCAGCGGCCAAGAGACCCAGTACTTC
.	.	TRBV14	TRBJ2-2	CASSHNTGELFF	TGTGCCAGCAGCCACAACACCGGGGAGCTGTTTTTT
.	.	TRBV2	TRBJ2-4	CASKYLAKNIQYF	TGTGCCAGCAAGTACCTAGCCAAAAACATTCAGTACTTC
.	.	TRBV4-1	TRBJ2-2	CASSQGRGTGGELFF	TGCGCCAGCAGCCAAGGGAGGGGGACTGGCGGGGAGCTGTTTTTT
.	TRBD2	TRBV5-1	TRBJ2-1	CASSSLGSGGSYLHNEQFF	TGCGCCAGCAGCTCCCTCGGCTCGGGCGGGAGCTACCTACACAATGAGCAGTTCTTC
few	.	TRBV7-9	TRBJ1-5	CASSQDRPDQPQHF	TGTGCCAGCAGCCAGGACCGCCCGGATCAGCCCCAGCATTTT
.	TRBD1	TRBV2	TRBJ2-2	CASDRASNTGELFF	TGTGCCAGTGACAGGGCATCGAACACCGGGGAGCTGTTTTTT
.	.	TRBV7-2	TRBJ2-1	CASSHRAEQFF	TGTGCCAGCAGCCATAGGGCTGAGCAGTTCTTC
.	.	TRBV7-6	TRBJ2-6	CASSLDPTGANVLTF	TGTGCCAGCAGCTTAGATCCAACTGGGGCCAACGTCCTGACTTTC
.	.	TRBV2	TRBJ1-1	CASRVGNTEAFF	TGTGCCAGCAGGGTGGGGAACACTGAAGCTTTCTTT
.	.	TRBV20-1	TRBJ2-7	CSASDSPEQYF	TGCAGTGCTAGCGATTCCCCCGAGCAGTACTTC
.	.	TRBV20-1	TRBJ2-7	CSASDSYEQYF	TGCAGTGCTAGCGACAGCTACGAGCAGTACTTC
.	.	TRBV5-5	TRBJ1-1	CASTLTRNTEAFF	TGTGCCAGCACACTCACCCGAAACACTGAAGCTTTCTTT
.	TRBD2	TRBV9	TRBJ2-3	CASSVLSGGYTDTQYF	TGTGCCAGCAGCGTACTCAGCGGGGGTTACACAGATACGCAGTATTTT
.	.	TRBV18	TRBJ2-1	CASSPISGNYNEQFF	TGTGCCAGCTCACCAATCTCAGGGAACTACAATGAGCAGTTCTTC
.	.	TRBV28	TRBJ1-5	CASTSPIPGNQPQHF	TGTGCCAGCACCTCTCCTATCCCGGGCAATCAGCCCCAGCATTTT
.	TRBD2	TRBV14	TRBJ2-7	CASSQDGLAVSTREQYF	TGTGCCAGCAGCCAAGATGGCCTAGCGGTATCAACGAGGGAGCAGTACTTC
once	.	TRBV27	TRBJ1-5	CASSRAPGVLEPQHF	TGTGCCAGCAGCCGGGCCCCAGGGGTGTTAGAGCCCCAGCATTTT
.	.	TRBV10-3	TRBJ2-5	CAISPGLQETQYF	TGTGCCATCAGCCCCGGCCTCCAAGAGACCCAGTACTTC
.	.	TRBV6-6	TRBJ2-5	CASSYSAGRLLETQYF	TGTGCCAGCAGTTATTCGGCTGGACGGCTTCTGGAGACCCAGTACTTC
.	TRBD1	TRBV5-1	TRBJ2-7	CASSLDRTGGDEQYF	TGCGCCAGCAGCTTGGACCGGACAGGCGGTGACGAGCAGTACTTC
.	TRBD2	TRBV28	TRBJ2-7	CAHHGTGGYEQYF	TGTGCTCACCACGGCACGGGGGGTTACGAGCAGTACTTC
.	.	TRBV19	TRBJ1-2	CASSGGIYGYTF	TGTGCCAGTAGCGGGGGAATCTATGGCTACACCTTC
.	.	TRBV9	TRBJ2-2	CASSRDSPSTGELFF	TGTGCCAGCAGTCGGGACTCTCCCAGCACCGGGGAGCTGTTTTTT
.	.	TRBV6-5	TRBJ1-4	CASSPSISEKLFF	TGTGCCAGCAGCCCATCGATAAGTGAAAAACTGTTTTTT
.	TRBD1	TRBV28	TRBJ1-5	CASSLGQGAYQPQHF	TGTGCCAGCAGCTTGGGACAGGGGGCTTATCAGCCCCAGCATTTT
once	TRBD2	TRBV6-1	TRBJ2-1	CASSEASSGRGYNEQFF	TGTGCCAGCAGTGAAGCCAGTAGCGGGAGAGGATACAATGAGCAGTTCTTC
.	TRBD2	TRBV10-3	TRBJ2-2	CAISDGLAGNTGELFF	TGTGCCATCAGTGACGGACTAGCGGGGAACACCGGGGAGCTGTTTTTT
.	.	TRBV18	TRBJ1-6	CASTPNRDSPLHF	TGTGCCAGCACTCCGAACAGGGATTCACCCCTCCACTTT
.	TRBD1	TRBV2	TRBJ1-5	CASSGGQGDSNQPQHF	TGTGCCAGCAGTGGCGGACAGGGGGATAGCAATCAGCCCCAGCATTTT
.	TRBD1	TRBV30	TRBJ2-3	CAWRDRGLRDTQYF	TGTGCCTGGAGGGACAGGGGGTTGAGAGATACGCAGTATTTT
.	.	TRBV9	TRBJ1-3	CASSERGYSGNTIYF	TGTGCCAGCAGCGAGAGGGGGTACTCTGGAAACACCATATATTTT
.	TRBD1	TRBV6-5	TRBJ1-1	CASSRTGGNTEAFF	TGTGCCAGCAGTCGTACAGGGGGGAACACTGAAGCTTTCTTT
.	.	TRBV6-6	TRBJ1-2	CASSYAGAGYGYTF	TGTGCCAGCAGTTACGCGGGGGCGGGCTATGGCTACACCTTC
.	TRBD2	TRBV7-9	TRBJ2-3	CASSETSGYTQYF	TGTGCCAGCAGCGAGACTAGCGGATATACGCAGTATTTT
.	.	TRBV5-4	TRBJ2-3	CASSPFGASAQADTQYF	TGTGCCAGCAGCCCTTTCGGGGCTAGCGCTCAGGCAGATACGCAGTATTTT
.	TRBD2	TRBV7-2	TRBJ2-3	CASSLVVAGGPDTQYF	TGTGCCAGCAGCTTAGTGGTGGCGGGAGGGCCAGATACGCAGTATTTT
.	.	TRBV7-6	TRBJ2-5	CASSLATGAGETQYF	TGTGCCAGCAGCTTAGCCACGGGGGCGGGTGAGACCCAGTACTTC